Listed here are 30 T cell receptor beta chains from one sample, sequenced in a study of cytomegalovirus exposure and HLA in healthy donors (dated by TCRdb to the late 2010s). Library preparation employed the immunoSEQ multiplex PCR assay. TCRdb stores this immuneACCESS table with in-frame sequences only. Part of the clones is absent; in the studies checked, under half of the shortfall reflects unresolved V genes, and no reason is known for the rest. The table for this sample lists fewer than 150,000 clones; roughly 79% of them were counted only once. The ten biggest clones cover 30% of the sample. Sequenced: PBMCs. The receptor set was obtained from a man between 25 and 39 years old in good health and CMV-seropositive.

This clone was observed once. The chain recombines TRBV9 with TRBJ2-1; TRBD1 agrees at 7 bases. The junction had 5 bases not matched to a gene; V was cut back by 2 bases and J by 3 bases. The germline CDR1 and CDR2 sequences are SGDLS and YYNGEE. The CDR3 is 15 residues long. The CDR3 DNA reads TGTGCCAGCAGCGTTTTGGGACAGAGCTACAATGAGCAGTTCTTC. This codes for CASSVLGQSYNEQFF.

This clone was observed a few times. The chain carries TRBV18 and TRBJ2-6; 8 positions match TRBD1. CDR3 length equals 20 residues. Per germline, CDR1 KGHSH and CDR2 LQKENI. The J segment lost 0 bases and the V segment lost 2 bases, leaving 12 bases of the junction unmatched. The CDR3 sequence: CASSPSRQGSYFSGANVLTF. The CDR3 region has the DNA TGTGCCAGCTCACCATCGAGACAGGGGAGCTATTTCTCTGGGGCCAACGTCCTGACTTTC. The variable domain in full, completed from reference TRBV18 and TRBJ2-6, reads NAGVMQNPRHLVRRRGQEARLRCSPMKGHSHVYWYRQLPEEGLKFMVYLQKENIIDESGMPKERFSAEFPKEGPSILRIQQVVRGDSAAYFCASSPSRQGSYFSGANVLTFGAGSRLTVL.

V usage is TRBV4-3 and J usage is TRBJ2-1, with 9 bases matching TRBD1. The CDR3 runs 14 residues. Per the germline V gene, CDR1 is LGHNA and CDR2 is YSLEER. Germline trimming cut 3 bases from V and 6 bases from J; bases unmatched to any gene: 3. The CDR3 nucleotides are TGCGCCAGCAGCCACGGGACAGGGTCCAATGAGCAGTTCTTC. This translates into CASSHGTGSNEQFF.

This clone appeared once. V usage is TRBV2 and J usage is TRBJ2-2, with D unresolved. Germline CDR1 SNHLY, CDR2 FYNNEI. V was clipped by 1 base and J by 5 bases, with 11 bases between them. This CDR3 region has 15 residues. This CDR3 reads CASSEGQRKTGELFF. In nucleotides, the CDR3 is TGTGCCAGCAGTGAAGGCCAGCGTAAAACCGGGGAGCTGTTTTTT.

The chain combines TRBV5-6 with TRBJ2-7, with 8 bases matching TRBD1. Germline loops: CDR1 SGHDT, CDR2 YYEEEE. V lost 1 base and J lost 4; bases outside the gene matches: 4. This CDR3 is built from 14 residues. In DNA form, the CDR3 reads TGTGCCAGCAGCTTGCAGGGGGCGGGTTACGAGCAGTACTTC. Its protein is CASSLQGAGYEQYF. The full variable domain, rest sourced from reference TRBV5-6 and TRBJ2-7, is DAGVTQSPTHLIKTRGQQVTLRCSPKSGHDTVSWYQQALGQGPQFIFQYYEEEERQRGNFPDRFSGHQFPNYSSELNVNALLLGDSALYLCASSLQGAGYEQYFGPGTRLTVT.

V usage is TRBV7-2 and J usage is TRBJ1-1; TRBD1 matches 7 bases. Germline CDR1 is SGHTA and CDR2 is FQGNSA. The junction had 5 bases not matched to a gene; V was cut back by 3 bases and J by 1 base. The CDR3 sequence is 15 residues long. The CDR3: CASSLGQLGNTEAFF. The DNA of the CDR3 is TGTGCCAGCAGCTTGGGACAGTTGGGGAACACTGAAGCTTTCTTT.

CDR3 sequence: CASSLVRVQETQYF. The CDR3 DNA reads as TGCGCCAGCAGCTTGGTCCGGGTACAAGAGACCCAGTACTTC. This rearrangement joins TRBV5-1 to TRBJ2-5; no clear D gene. The CDR3 loop spans 14 amino acids. CDR1 and CDR2 (germline): SGHRS, YFSETQ. V gave up 0 bases and J gave up 2 bases, with 8 bases separating them.

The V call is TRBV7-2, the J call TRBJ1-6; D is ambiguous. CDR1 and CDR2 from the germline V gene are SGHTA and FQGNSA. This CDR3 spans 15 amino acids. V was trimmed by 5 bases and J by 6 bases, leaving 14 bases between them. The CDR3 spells CASSVQLPINSPLHF. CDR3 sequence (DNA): TGTGCCAGCAGCGTACAGTTACCGATTAATTCACCCCTCCACTTT.

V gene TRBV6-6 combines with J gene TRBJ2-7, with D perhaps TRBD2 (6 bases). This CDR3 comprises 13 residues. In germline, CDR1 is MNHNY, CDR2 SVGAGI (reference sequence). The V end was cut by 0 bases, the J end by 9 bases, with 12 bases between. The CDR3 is CASSYSRDSGQYF. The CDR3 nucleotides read TGTGCCAGCAGTTACTCCCGGGACTCCGGGCAGTACTTC.

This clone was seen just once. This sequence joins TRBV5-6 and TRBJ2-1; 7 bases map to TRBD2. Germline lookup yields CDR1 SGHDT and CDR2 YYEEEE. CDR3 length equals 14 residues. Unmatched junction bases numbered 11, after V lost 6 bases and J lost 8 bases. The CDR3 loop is CASTHPLAGDEQFF. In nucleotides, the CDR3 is TGTGCCAGCACTCACCCTTTAGCGGGCGATGAGCAGTTCTTC. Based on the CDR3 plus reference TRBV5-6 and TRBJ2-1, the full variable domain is DAGVTQSPTHLIKTRGQQVTLRCSPKSGHDTVSWYQQALGQGPQFIFQYYEEEERQRGNFPDRFSGHQFPNYSSELNVNALLLGDSALYLCASTHPLAGDEQFFGPGTRLTVL.

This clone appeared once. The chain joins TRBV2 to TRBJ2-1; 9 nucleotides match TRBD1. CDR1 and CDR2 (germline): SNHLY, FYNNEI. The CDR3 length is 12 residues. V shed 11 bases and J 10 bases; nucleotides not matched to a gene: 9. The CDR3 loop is CAANDRGGEQFF. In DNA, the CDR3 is TGTGCCGCAAACGACAGGGGGGGAGAGCAGTTCTTC.

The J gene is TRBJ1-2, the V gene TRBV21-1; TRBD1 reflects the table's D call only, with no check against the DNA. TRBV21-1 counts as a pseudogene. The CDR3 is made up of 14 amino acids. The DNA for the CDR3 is TGTGCCAGCAGCTCGGAGACAGGGGCCCCTCCTTACACCTTC. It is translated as CASSSETGAPPYTF.

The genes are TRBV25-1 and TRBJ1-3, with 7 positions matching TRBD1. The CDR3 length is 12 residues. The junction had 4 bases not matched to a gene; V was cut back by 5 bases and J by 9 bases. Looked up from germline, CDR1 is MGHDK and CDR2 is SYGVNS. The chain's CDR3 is CASSRQGVTIYF. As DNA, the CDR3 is TGTGCCAGCAGTCGGCAGGGGGTCACCATATATTTT.

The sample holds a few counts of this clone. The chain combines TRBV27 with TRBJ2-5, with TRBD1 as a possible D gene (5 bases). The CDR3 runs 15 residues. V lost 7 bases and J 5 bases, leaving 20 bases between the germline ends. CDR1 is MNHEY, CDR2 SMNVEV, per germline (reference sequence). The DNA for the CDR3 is TGTGCCAGCAAAGGGTTCCAGGGTAGTCAGGAGACCCAGTACTTC. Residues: CASKGFQGSQETQYF.

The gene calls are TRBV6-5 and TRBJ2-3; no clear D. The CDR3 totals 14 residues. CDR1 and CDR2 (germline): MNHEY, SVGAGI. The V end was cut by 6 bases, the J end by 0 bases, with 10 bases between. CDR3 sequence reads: CASSSDISTDTQYF. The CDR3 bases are TGTGCCAGCAGCTCCGACATTAGCACAGATACGCAGTATTTT.

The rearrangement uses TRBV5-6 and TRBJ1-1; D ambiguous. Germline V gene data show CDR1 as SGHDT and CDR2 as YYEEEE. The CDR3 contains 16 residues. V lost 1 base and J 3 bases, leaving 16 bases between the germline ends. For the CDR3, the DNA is TGTGCCAGCAGCTTGATACTTGGAGAGGTGGACACTGAAGCTTTCTTT. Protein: CASSLILGEVDTEAFF.

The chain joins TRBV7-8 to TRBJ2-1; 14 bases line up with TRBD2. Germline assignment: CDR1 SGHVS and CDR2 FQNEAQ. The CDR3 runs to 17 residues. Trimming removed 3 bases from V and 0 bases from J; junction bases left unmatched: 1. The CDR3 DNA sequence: TGTGCCAGCAGCTTGGGACTAGCGGGGGACTCCTACAATGAGCAGTTCTTC. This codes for CASSLGLAGDSYNEQFF.

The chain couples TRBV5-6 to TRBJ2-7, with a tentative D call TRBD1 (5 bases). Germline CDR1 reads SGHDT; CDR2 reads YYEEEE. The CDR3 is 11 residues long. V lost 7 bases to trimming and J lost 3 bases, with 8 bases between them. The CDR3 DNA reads TGTGCCAGCGGGGCTGGCTACGAGCAGTACTTC. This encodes CASGAGYEQYF.

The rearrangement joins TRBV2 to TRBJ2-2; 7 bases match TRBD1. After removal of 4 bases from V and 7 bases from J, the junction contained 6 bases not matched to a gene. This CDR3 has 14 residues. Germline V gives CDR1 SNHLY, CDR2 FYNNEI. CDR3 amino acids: CASSGQGSVGELFF. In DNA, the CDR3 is TGTGCCAGCAGTGGACAGGGAAGTGTCGGGGAGCTGTTTTTT.

The CDR3 DNA sequence: TGCAGCGTTGGGGAGGGGACAGGGGGGGAGACCCAGTACTTC. Its protein product is CSVGEGTGGETQYF. This sequence joins TRBV29-1 and TRBJ2-5, with 11 bases fitting TRBD1. Per the germline V gene, CDR1 is SQVTM and CDR2 is ANQGSEA. Trimming at V came to 4 bases and at J to 5 bases, leaving 6 bases not matched to a gene. The CDR3 sequence is 14 residues long.

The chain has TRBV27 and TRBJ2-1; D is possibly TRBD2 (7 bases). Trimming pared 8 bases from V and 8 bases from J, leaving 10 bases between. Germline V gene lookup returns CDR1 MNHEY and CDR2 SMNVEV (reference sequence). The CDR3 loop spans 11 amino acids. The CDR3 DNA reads TGTGCCAGCCGGGGGGCCCATGAGCAGTTCTTC. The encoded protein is CASRGAHEQFF.

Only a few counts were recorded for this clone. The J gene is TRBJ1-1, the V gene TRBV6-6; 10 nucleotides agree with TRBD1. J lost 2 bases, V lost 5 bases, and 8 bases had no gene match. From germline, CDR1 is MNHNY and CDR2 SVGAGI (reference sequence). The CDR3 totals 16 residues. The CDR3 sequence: CASSPTTGGPNTEAFF. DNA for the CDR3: TGTGCCAGCAGTCCTACGACAGGGGGCCCAAACACTGAAGCTTTCTTT.

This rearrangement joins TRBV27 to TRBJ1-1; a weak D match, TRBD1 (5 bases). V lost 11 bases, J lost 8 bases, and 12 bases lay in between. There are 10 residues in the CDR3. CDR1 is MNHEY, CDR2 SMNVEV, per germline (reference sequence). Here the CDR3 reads CAPWGVEAFF. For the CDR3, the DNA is TGTGCCCCTTGGGGGGTAGAAGCTTTCTTT.

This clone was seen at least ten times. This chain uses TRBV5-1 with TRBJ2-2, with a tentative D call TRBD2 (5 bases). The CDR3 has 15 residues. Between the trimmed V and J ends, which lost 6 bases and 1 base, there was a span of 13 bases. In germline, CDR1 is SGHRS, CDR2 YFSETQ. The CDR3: CASTTGGLNTGELFF. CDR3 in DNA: TGCGCCAGCACTACGGGCGGACTGAACACCGGGGAGCTGTTTTTT.

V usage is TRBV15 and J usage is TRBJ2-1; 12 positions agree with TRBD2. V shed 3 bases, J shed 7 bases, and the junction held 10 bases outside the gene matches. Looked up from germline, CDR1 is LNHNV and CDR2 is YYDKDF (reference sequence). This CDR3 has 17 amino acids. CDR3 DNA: TGTGCCACCAGCAGCGCAACGACTAGCGGGAGAAGGAATGAGCAGTTCTTC. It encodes CATSSATTSGRRNEQFF.

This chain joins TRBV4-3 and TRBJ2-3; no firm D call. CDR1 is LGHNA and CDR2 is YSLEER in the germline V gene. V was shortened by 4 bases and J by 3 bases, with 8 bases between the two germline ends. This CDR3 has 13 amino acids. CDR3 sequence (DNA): TGCGCCAGCAGCCTTAGAGGTACAGATACGCAGTATTTT. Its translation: CASSLRGTDTQYF.

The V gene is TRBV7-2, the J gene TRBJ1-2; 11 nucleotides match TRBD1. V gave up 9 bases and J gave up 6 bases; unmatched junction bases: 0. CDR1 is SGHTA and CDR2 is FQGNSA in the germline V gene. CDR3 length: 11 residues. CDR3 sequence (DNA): TGTGCCAGGGGACAGGGGGATGGCTACACCTTC. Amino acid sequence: CARGQGDGYTF.

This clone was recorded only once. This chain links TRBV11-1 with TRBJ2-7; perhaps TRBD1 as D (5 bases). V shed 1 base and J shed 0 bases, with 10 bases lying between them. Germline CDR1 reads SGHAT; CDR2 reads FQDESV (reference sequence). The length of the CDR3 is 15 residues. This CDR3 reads CASSLEAGSSYEQYF. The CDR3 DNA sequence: TGTGCCAGCAGCTTAGAGGCAGGGTCCTCCTACGAGCAGTACTTC.

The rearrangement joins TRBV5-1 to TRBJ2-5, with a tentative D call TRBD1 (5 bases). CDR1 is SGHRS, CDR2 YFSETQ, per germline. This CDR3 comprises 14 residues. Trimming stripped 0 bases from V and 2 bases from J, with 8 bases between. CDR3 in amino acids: CASSLAPGQETQYF. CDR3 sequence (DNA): TGCGCCAGCAGCTTGGCCCCAGGGCAAGAGACCCAGTACTTC.

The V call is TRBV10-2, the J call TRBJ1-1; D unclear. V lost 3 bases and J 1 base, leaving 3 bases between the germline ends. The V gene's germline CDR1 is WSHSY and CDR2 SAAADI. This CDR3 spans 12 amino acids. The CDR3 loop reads CASSDRNTEAFF. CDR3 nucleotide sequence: TGCGCCAGCAGTGATCGGAACACTGAAGCTTTCTTT.